This TCR beta chain was obtained from a study of shared clonotypes between healthy human individuals. Study findings and constraints: Rarefaction curves obtained for sorted subsets showed sequencing incomplete despite large depth.

TCRdb's table, derived via immunoSEQ multiplex PCR, lists solely in-frame clones and lacks some. The repertoire has 2 million to 2.5 million clones, approximately 94% of them found once; the top ten carry approximately 0.13%. V lost 0 bases to trimming and J lost 8 bases; unmatched junction nucleotides: 8. This CDR3 has 16 residues. The germline gives CDR1 LGHNA, CDR2 YNFKEQ. About this clone itself: Its matching antigen is unknown.

The genes are TRBV4-2 and TRBJ1-2; 11 positions match TRBD1. The sample comprised naive CD4+ T cells sorted from blood. This sample's subset: CD45RA+ positively selected. The receptor comes from a man aged 18 to 30 in good health. The CDR3 sequence: CASSQDEGQGDKGYTF. The DNA for the CDR3 is TGTGCCAGCAGCCAAGACGAGGGACAGGGGGATAAGGGCTACACCTTC.